The 18 T cell receptor beta chains presented below share a single source sample, sequenced in a study of identical twins (dated by TCRdb to 2016 to 2018). Library preparation employed 5' RACE. Sequencing instrument: Illumina HiSeq 2000. Through fastp at Q25 and MiXCR, TCRdb rebuilt clones from the public reads, retaining in-frame beta chains. When rows share a CDR3 protein, they turn into one entry using the most common DNA and genes. Within this sample are roughly 1,500,000 distinct CDR3 sequences, with 32% of them counted one time only. In total, the top ten clones hold around 0.3% of the sample. Input material: cord blood. These receptors came from a newborn girl in good health.

V and J are TRBV20-1 and TRBJ2-7; D could derive from TRBD1 or TRBD2 (6 bases each). The CDR3 is made up of 13 amino acids. Trimming took 0 bases from V and 6 from J, leaving 12 bases between them. Germline CDR1 reads DFQATT; CDR2 reads SNEGSKA (reference sequence). The CDR3 reads CSARDLEGGEQYF. In nucleotides, the CDR3 is TGCAGTGCTAGAGATTTGGAGGGGGGCGAGCAGTACTTC.

This chain uses TRBV29-1 with TRBJ2-5, with 10 bases fitting TRBD2. The germline gives CDR1 SQVTM, CDR2 ANQGSEA. The CDR3 covers 13 residues. V shed 4 bases, J shed 5 bases, and the junction held 4 bases outside the gene matches. The CDR3 sequence: CSVVLAGEETQYF. CDR3 DNA: TGCAGCGTTGTCCTAGCGGGAGAGGAGACCCAGTACTTC.

This clonotype was seen repeatedly, ten times or more. V gene TRBV20-1 combines with J gene TRBJ2-3, with D possibly matching TRBD2 (5 bases). From germline, CDR1 is DFQATT and CDR2 SNEGSKA (reference sequence). The CDR3 is 12 residues long. DNA of the CDR3: TGCAGGGTAATGGACGAGGGAGATACGCAGTATTTT. It codes for CRVMDEGDTQYF.

This clonotype was picked up one time. The V call is TRBV2, the J call TRBJ2-1, with D maybe TRBD1 (6 bases). The CDR3 is 14 residues long. V lost 6 bases to trimming and J lost 7 bases, with 16 bases between them. Germline V gene lookup returns CDR1 SNHLY and CDR2 FYNNEI. The CDR3 DNA follows: TGTGCCAGCAGCACACTAGGGGGTACGAATGAGCAGTTCTTC. Translating it yields CASSTLGGTNEQFF.

The chain employs TRBV20-1 and TRBJ2-5, with no clear D. The J call could be wrong; TRBJ2-7 is a better fit for the DNA end. The CDR3 consists of 12 residues. Germline loops: CDR1 DFQATT, CDR2 SNEGSKA (reference sequence). CDR3 sequence reads: CSASLVTYEQYF. The CDR3 DNA reads as TGCAGTGCTTCTCTAGTTACCTACGAGCAGTACTTC.

V usage is TRBV7-2 and J usage is TRBJ1-2; a possible D gene is TRBD1 (6 bases). Germline CDR1 is SGHTA and CDR2 is FQGNSA. The CDR3 spans 15 residues. V shed 3 bases and J shed 4 bases, with 15 bases lying between them. The CDR3: CASSFPGVEAYGYTF. CDR3 nucleotides: TGTGCCAGCAGCTTCCCAGGGGTGGAGGCCTATGGCTACACCTTC.

The chain recombines TRBV19 with TRBJ2-7; perhaps TRBD1 as D (5 bases). Trimming pared 3 bases from V and 7 bases from J, leaving 19 bases between. Germline values: CDR1 LNHDA, CDR2 SQIVND (reference sequence). The CDR3 extends over 15 amino acids. The CDR3 DNA follows: TGTGCCAGTAGTATGCCGGGTGGGGCCTCGGAAGAGCAGTACTTC. It yields the protein CASSMPGGASEEQYF.

The chain joins TRBV20-1 to TRBJ1-2, with a possible D match to TRBD1 (5 bases). This CDR3 spans 14 amino acids. Germline CDR1 and CDR2: DFQATT and SNEGSKA (reference sequence). Trimming removed 5 bases at V and 5 bases at J, with 18 bases between. The CDR3 sequence is CSADYGGTGYGYTF. The CDR3 nucleotides are TGCAGTGCTGACTATGGGGGAACCGGTTATGGCTACACCTTC.

The chain is built from TRBV3-1 and TRBJ2-3, with D uncertain. The ends were cut back, 1 base at V and 0 bases at J, with 5 bases in the middle. Germline V CDR1 and CDR2: LGHDT, YNNKEL (reference sequence). The length of the CDR3 is 14 residues. The CDR3 DNA follows: TGTGCCAGCAGCCAAGTTAAGAGCACAGATACGCAGTATTTT. It translates to CASSQVKSTDTQYF.

On this clonotype: This may be a read error: a much more frequent sequence differs by one nucleotide. V is TRBV4-1 and J is TRBJ2-1; a possible D gene is TRBD1 (6 bases). This CDR3 is built from 15 residues. V was shortened by 0 bases and J by 10 bases, with 16 bases between the two germline ends. Germline lookup yields CDR1 MGHRA and CDR2 YSYEKL. CDR3 region: CASSQEGHSVYEQFF. The CDR3 coding sequence is TGCGCCAGCAGCCAAGAGGGACATTCTGTCTACGAGCAGTTCTTC.

J is TRBJ2-3 and V is TRBV28; 7 bases align to TRBD2. Germline CDR1 MDHEN, CDR2 SYDVKM. The CDR3 covers 13 residues. V trimming: 9 bases; J trimming: 8 bases; junction bases outside the gene matches: 11. The CDR3 loop is CASGGGVPGTQYF. In DNA, the CDR3 is TGTGCCAGTGGGGGAGGGGTACCAGGTACGCAGTATTTT.

This clonotype was recorded a few times. This chain connects TRBV3-1 to TRBJ2-7, with 15 bases fitting TRBD2. The junction had 10 bases not matched to a gene; V was cut back by 4 bases and J by 6 bases. Germline CDR1 reads LGHDT; CDR2 reads YNNKEL (reference sequence). The CDR3 length is 17 residues. DNA for the CDR3: TGTGCCAGCAGCCGATTTACCCCGGGACTAGCGGGAGGCGAGCAGTACTTC. It specifies CASSRFTPGLAGGEQYF.

This clonotype was seen only a few times. This rearrangement joins TRBV6-4 to TRBJ2-1, with 12 nucleotides matching TRBD2. This CDR3 has 16 residues. Germline V gives CDR1 MRHNA, CDR2 SNTAGT. Germline trimming cut 3 bases from V and 4 bases from J; bases unmatched to any gene: 4. The CDR3 DNA sequence: TGTGCCAGCAGTGAATGGACTAGCGGGAATTACAATGAGCAGTTCTTC. Translated, it gives CASSEWTSGNYNEQFF.

V gene TRBV10-3 combines with J gene TRBJ2-1; 13 nucleotides line up with TRBD2. The J call is doubtful: the DNA matches TRBJ2-7 better. Per the germline V gene, CDR1 is ENHRY and CDR2 is SYGVKD. This CDR3 spans 19 amino acids. The CDR3 sequence is CAISPSGLAGERAYNEQYF. The CDR3 DNA is TGTGCCATCAGCCCCTCCGGACTAGCGGGAGAGAGGGCCTACAATGAGCAGTACTTC.

The chain recombines TRBV11-3 with TRBJ2-1; 8 positions match TRBD1. The CDR3 extends over 15 amino acids. Germline V gives CDR1 SGHNT, CDR2 YENEEA. V was clipped by 5 bases and J by 7 bases; unmatched bases: 10. The CDR3 loop reads CASSPGRGRFNEQFF. The DNA of the CDR3 is TGTGCCAGCAGCCCAGGCAGGGGGCGGTTTAATGAGCAGTTCTTC.

V usage is TRBV20-1 and J usage is TRBJ1-1; D unclear. V was pared by 6 bases and J by 0 bases, with 14 bases between. Germline V gene data show CDR1 as DFQATT and CDR2 as SNEGSKA (reference sequence). The CDR3 consists of 14 residues. The CDR3 reads CSARYAAVNTEAFF. CDR3 nucleotides: TGCAGTGCCCGTTATGCGGCGGTGAACACTGAAGCTTTCTTT.

The J gene is TRBJ2-1, the V gene TRBV20-1; no clear D. The CDR3 extends over 15 amino acids. Germline V lookup: CDR1 DFQATT, CDR2 SNEGSKA (reference sequence). V was cut by 2 bases and J by 0 bases, with 11 bases left in between. For the CDR3, the DNA is TGCAGTGCTAGACCCTTAGCAACCTCCTACAATGAGCAGTTCTTC. This gives the protein CSARPLATSYNEQFF.

This clonotype was counted a few times. The chain recombines TRBV7-9 with TRBJ2-3, with 11 bases fitting TRBD2. Germline V CDR1 and CDR2: SEHNR, FQNEAQ (reference sequence). This CDR3 comprises 18 residues. Trimming took 5 bases from V and 0 from J; bases not matched to a gene: 10. The CDR3 here is CASSHGTSGGLSTDTQYF. CDR3 bases: TGTGCCAGCAGCCACGGAACTAGCGGGGGCCTGAGCACAGATACGCAGTATTTT.